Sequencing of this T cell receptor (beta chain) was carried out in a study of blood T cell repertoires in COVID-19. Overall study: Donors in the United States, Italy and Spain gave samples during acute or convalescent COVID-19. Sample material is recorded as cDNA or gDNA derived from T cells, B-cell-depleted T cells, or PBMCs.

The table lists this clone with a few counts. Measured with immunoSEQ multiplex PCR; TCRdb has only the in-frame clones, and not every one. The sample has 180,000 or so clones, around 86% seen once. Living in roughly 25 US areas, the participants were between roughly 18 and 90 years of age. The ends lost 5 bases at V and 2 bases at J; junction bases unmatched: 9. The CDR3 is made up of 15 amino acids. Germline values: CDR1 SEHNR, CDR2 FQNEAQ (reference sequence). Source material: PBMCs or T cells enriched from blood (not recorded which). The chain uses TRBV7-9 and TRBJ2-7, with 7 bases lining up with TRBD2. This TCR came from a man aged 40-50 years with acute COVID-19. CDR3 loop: CASSASGDPPYEQYF. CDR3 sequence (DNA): TGTGCCAGCAGCGCTAGCGGAGACCCCCCCTACGAGCAGTACTTC.